This T cell receptor beta chain is drawn from a study of cytomegalovirus exposure and HLA in healthy donors. Concerning this clone: Sequence at one end of the junction differs from germline and may be a read error.

Primers for the PCR totalled 60 Vbeta and 13 Jbeta. Assay used: immunoSEQ multiplex PCR; TCRdb lists only in-frame clones, some missing. This sample has fewer than 95,000 clones, with 65% to 80% found just once. The TCR originated in a man aged 40-49 years in good health and CMV-seronegative. What was sequenced was PBMCs.

DNA of the CDR3: TGTACCAGCAGTTTAGCAGGGTTTGGGAACACCGGGGAGCTGTTTTTT. It encodes CTSSLAGFGNTGELFF. The rearrangement links TRBV27 to TRBJ2-2; the D gene is possibly TRBD1 (5 bases). This CDR3 comprises 16 residues. Germline V gene sequence: CDR1 MNHEY, CDR2 SMNVEV (reference sequence).